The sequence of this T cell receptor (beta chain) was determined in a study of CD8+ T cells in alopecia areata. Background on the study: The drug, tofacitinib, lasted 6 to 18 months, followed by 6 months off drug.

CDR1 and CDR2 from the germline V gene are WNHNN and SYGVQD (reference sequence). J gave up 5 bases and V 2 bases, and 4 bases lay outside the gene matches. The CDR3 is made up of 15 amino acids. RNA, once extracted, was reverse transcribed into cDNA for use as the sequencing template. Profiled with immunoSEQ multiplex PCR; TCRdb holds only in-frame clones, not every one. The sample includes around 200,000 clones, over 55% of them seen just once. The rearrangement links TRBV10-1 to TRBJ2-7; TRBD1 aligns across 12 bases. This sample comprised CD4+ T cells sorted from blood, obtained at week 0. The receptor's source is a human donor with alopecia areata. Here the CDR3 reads CASSEAGTGGHEQYF. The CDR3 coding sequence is TGCGCCAGCAGTGAGGCCGGGACAGGGGGCCACGAGCAGTACTTC.